A single sample gave rise to the 12 T cell receptor beta chains below, sequenced in a study of blood T cell repertoires in COVID-19. TCRdb's copy holds only in-frame clones and misses some; the assay was immunoSEQ multiplex PCR. Found here are 430,000 or so clones, over 75% of them singletons; the top ten hold approximately 1.3%. Specimen: PBMCs or T cells enriched from blood (not recorded which). These receptors came from a woman aged 18-29 years who had been exposed to COVID-19.

The chain couples TRBV11-2 to TRBJ1-1, with D possibly matching TRBD1 (6 bases). CDR3 length: 16 residues. Per the germline V gene, CDR1 is SGHAT and CDR2 is FQNNGV. With 2 bases removed from V and 0 bases from J, the gap between germline ends came to 13 bases. CDR3 sequence (DNA): TGTGCCAGCAGCTTACTACAGGGAGTCCTGAACACTGAAGCTTTCTTT. Amino acids: CASSLLQGVLNTEAFF.

This chain joins TRBV3-1 (or the pseudogene TRBV3-2) and TRBJ1-3; a possible D gene is TRBD1 (6 bases). The length of the CDR3 is 16 residues. Germline-derived CDR1 and CDR2 are LGHDT and YNNKEL (reference sequence). V gave up 4 bases and J gave up 0 bases, with 13 bases separating them. This CDR3 reads CASSPNHRVSGNTIYF. In nucleotides, the CDR3 is TGTGCCAGCAGCCCTAACCACAGGGTCTCTGGAAACACCATATATTTT.

This clone appeared a single time. Other DNA sequences in this sample translate to the same CDR3. CDR3 in DNA: TGTGCCAGCAGACCTACAGGGGGCAGGTATGGCTACACCTTC. Its translation: CASRPTGGRYGYTF. V usage is TRBV28 and J usage is TRBJ1-2, with 9 positions matching TRBD1. The germline V gene encodes CDR1 MDHEN and CDR2 SYDVKM. The CDR3 sequence is 14 residues long. V trimming: 6 bases; J trimming: 5 bases; junction bases outside the gene matches: 7.

This chain uses TRBV6-5 with TRBJ1-4, with a weak D call TRBD1 (5 bases). The V end lost 5 bases, the J end lost 5 bases, and 12 bases lay between the germline ends. CDR1 is MNHEY and CDR2 is SVGAGI in the germline V gene. The CDR3 totals 14 residues. CDR3 residues: CASSQGNPNEKLFF. Written as DNA, the CDR3 is TGTGCCAGCAGTCAGGGTAATCCAAATGAAAAACTGTTTTTT.

This clone was counted only a few times. J is TRBJ2-1 and V is TRBV6-4, with 12 bases matching TRBD2. V gave up 6 bases and J gave up 1 base; unmatched junction bases: 16. The CDR3 covers 20 residues. Germline assignment: CDR1 MRHNA and CDR2 SNTAGT. The CDR3 sequence: CASSEAPSGRALPSYNEQFF. The DNA of the CDR3 is TGTGCCAGCAGCGAGGCCCCTAGCGGGAGGGCCCTTCCATCCTACAATGAGCAGTTCTTC.

V is TRBV7-9 and J is TRBJ2-7, with D possibly TRBD2 on 6 matching bases. This CDR3 region has 14 residues. The germline V gene has CDR1 SEHNR and CDR2 FQNEAQ (reference sequence). V lost 3 bases, J lost 2 bases, and 11 bases lay in between. Here the CDR3 reads CASSLGGITYEQYF. The CDR3 coding sequence is TGTGCCAGCAGCTTGGGGGGAATTACCTACGAGCAGTACTTC.

Concerning this clone: Other DNA sequences in this specimen translate into the identical CDR3. The rearrangement links TRBV18 to TRBJ1-1, with D uncertain. V was cut by 6 bases and J by 1 base, with 9 bases left in between. Germline-derived CDR1 and CDR2 are KGHSH and LQKENI. The CDR3 contains 13 residues. The CDR3 bases are TGTGCCAGCTCCCCCGGTGGGAACACTGAAGCTTTCTTT. Protein product: CASSPGGNTEAFF.

This sequence joins TRBV7-9 and TRBJ2-3, with 7 nucleotides matching TRBD2. The J segment lost 5 bases and the V segment lost 7 bases, leaving 12 bases of the junction unmatched. Germline loops: CDR1 SEHNR, CDR2 FQNEAQ (reference sequence). The CDR3 is 15 amino acids. CDR3 DNA: TGTGCCAGCACCCCCCCGGGACTATCTATAGATACGCAGTATTTT. This encodes CASTPPGLSIDTQYF.

The gene calls are TRBV5-6 and TRBJ1-6, with D tentatively TRBD1 (5 bases). Between the trimmed V and J ends, which lost 2 bases and 7 bases, there was a span of 13 bases. The CDR3 loop spans 15 amino acids. From germline, CDR1 is SGHDT and CDR2 YYEEEE. CDR3 residues: CASSLMGPKNSPLHF. The DNA for the CDR3 is TGTGCCAGCAGCTTAATGGGGCCGAAGAATTCACCCCTCCACTTT.

This chain links TRBV7-9 with TRBJ2-5; 8 bases map to TRBD2. CDR1 SEHNR and CDR2 FQNEAQ come from the germline V gene (reference sequence). The length of the CDR3 is 18 residues. The V segment lost 5 bases and the J segment 5 bases; nucleotides outside the gene matches: 19. CDR3 in DNA: TGTGCCAGCAGCCTGACCGCAGCGGGAGTGAAGGATTGGGAGACCCAGTACTTC. Amino acids: CASSLTAAGVKDWETQYF.

The J gene is TRBJ2-2, the V gene TRBV4-3, with TRBD1 as a possible D gene (6 bases). V gave up 0 bases and J gave up 6 bases, with 23 bases separating them. Germline CDR1 and CDR2: LGHNA and YSLEER. The CDR3 is made up of 19 amino acids. The CDR3 sequence is CASSQELRRGASPPGELFF. Here the CDR3 DNA reads TGCGCCAGCAGCCAAGAGCTCCGCAGGGGCGCTAGCCCTCCCGGGGAGCTGTTTTTT.

Here the CDR3 DNA reads TGTGCCAGCAGCTTAGGACTAGCGGGGGCCCCGCCGCAGTTCTTC. Protein sequence: CASSLGLAGAPPQFF. The chain recombines TRBV7-9 with TRBJ2-1, with 12 bases aligning to TRBD2. Germline V gene data show CDR1 as SEHNR and CDR2 as FQNEAQ (reference sequence). The CDR3 has 15 residues. Unmatched junction bases numbered 7, after V lost 1 base and J lost 12 bases.